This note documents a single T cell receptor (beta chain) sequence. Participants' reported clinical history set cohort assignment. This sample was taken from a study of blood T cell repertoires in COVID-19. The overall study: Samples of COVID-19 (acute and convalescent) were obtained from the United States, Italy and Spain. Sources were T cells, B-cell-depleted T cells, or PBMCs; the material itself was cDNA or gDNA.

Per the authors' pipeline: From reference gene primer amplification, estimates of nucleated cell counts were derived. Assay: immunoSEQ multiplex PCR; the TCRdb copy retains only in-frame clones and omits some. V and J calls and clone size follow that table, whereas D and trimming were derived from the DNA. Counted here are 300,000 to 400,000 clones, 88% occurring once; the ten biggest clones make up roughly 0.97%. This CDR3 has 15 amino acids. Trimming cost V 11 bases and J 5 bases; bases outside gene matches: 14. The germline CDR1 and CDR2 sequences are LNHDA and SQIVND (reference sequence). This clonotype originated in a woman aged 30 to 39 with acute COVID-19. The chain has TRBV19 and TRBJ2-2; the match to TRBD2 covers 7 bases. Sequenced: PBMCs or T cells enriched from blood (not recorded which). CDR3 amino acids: CASNPGGLKTGELFF. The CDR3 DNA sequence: TGTGCCTCCAACCCGGGGGGTCTCAAAACCGGGGAGCTGTTTTTT.